The clone carrying this T cell receptor beta chain has just one count. Germline V gives CDR1 SNHLY, CDR2 FYNNEI. The V and J ends lost 7 bases and 3 bases respectively, with 0 bases between them. The CDR3 totals 9 residues. The data belong to a study of T cell responses to AZD1222 COVID-19 vaccine. Produced via immunoSEQ multiplex PCR; TCRdb's table is partial and in-frame only. The table shows 110,000 to 150,000 clones, with around 89% occurring only once. Sample: peripheral blood, taken on day 0 of AZD1222 vaccination. The chain combines TRBV2 with TRBJ2-5; D gene uncertain. This TCR was sampled from an adult in good health. This chain's CDR3 is CASKETQYF. The CDR3 region has the DNA TGTGCCAGCAAAGAGACCCAGTACTTC.